This TCR beta chain is from a study of technical replicates of blood from a handful of donors. The assay was immunoSEQ multiplex PCR, and TCRdb's table has in-frame clones only and misses some. Altogether over 60,000 clones are present, 93% being singletons, with the ten largest covering 0.25%. Germline V gene sequence: CDR1 MNHNY, CDR2 SVGAGI (reference sequence). V lost 2 bases and J lost 8; bases outside the gene matches: 10. The CDR3 runs 16 residues. V is TRBV6-6 and J is TRBJ2-1; 9 nucleotides line up with TRBD1. The receptor was isolated from a human donor in good health. The source material was T cells isolated from PBMCs. The CDR3 DNA sequence: TGTGCCAGCAGTTACGCAGGGACAGGGCAGGTCCATGAGCAGTTCTTC. Translated: CASSYAGTGQVHEQFF.